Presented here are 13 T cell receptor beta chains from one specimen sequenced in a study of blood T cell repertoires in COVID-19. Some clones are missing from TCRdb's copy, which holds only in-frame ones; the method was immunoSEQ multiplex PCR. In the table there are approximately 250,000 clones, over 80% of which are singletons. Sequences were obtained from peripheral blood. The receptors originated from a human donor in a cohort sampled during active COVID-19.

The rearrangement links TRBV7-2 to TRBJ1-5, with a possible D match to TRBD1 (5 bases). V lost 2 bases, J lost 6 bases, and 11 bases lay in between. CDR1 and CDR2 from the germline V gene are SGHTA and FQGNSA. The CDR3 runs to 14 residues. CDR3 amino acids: CASSLFGGGQPQHF. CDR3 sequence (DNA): TGTGCCAGCAGCTTATTTGGGGGGGGTCAGCCCCAGCATTTT.

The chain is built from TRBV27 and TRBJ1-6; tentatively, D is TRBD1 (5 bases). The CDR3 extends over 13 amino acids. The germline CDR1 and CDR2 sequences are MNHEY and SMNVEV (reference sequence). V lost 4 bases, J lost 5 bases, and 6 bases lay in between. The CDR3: CASSSQDNSPLHF. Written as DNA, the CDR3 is TGTGCCAGCAGTTCACAGGATAATTCACCCCTCCACTTT.

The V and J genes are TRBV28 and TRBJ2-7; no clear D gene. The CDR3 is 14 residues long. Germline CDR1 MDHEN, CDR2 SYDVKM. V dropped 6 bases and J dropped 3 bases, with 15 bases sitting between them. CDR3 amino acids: CASSLDDLYYEQYF. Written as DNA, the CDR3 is TGTGCCAGCAGCCTAGACGACCTTTACTACGAGCAGTACTTC.

CDR3 residues: CASSPREGAGNTIYF. As DNA, the CDR3 is TGTGCCAGCAGCCCACGGGAGGGAGCTGGAAACACCATATATTTT. The chain combines TRBV11-3 with TRBJ1-3; D not certain. CDR1 and CDR2 from the germline V gene are SGHNT and YENEEA. CDR3 length: 15 amino acids. V dropped 5 bases and J dropped 2 bases, with 13 bases sitting between them.

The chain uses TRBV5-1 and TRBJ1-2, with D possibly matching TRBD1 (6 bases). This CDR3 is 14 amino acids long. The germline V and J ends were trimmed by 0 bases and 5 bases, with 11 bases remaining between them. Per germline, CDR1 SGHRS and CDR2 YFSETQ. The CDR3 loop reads CASSLAGQYYGYTF. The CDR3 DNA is TGCGCCAGCAGCTTGGCCGGACAGTATTATGGCTACACCTTC.

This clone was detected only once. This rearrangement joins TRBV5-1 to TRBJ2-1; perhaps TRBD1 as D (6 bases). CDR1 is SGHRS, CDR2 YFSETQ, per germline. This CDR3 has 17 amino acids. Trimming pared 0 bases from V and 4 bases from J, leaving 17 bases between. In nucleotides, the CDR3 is TGCGCCAGCAGCTTGGGGGGAACGGGACAAGTATACAATGAGCAGTTCTTC. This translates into CASSLGGTGQVYNEQFF.

The CDR3 DNA reads as TGTGCCAGCAGCTTTGAAGGACTCCTCCCCAACAATGAGCAGTTCTTC. It specifies CASSFEGLLPNNEQFF. J is TRBJ2-1 and V is TRBV7-9, with D possibly being TRBD2 (5 bases). V lost 3 bases to trimming and J lost 5 bases, with 17 bases between them. The germline gives CDR1 SEHNR, CDR2 FQNEAQ (reference sequence). The CDR3 totals 16 residues.

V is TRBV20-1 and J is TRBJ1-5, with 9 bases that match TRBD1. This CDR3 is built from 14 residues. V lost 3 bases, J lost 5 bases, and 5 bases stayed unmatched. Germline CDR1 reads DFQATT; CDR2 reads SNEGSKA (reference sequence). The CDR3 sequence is CSASIRDRDQPQHF. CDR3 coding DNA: TGCAGTGCTAGTATCCGGGACAGGGATCAGCCCCAGCATTTT.

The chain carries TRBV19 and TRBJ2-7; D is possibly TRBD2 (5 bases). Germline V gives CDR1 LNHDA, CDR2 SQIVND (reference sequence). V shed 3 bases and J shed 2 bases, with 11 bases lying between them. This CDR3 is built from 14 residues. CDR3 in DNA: TGTGCCAGTAGTATCCAAGCGGACCCCTACGAGCAGTACTTC. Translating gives CASSIQADPYEQYF.

CDR3 nucleotides: TGTGCCAGCAGCCCCCTTGTGAACACTGAAGCTTTCTTT. This translates into CASSPLVNTEAFF. This chain uses TRBV11-2 with TRBJ1-1, with D unclear. The CDR3 is 13 amino acids. In germline, CDR1 is SGHAT, CDR2 FQNNGV. The ends were cut back, 5 bases at V and 0 bases at J, with 7 bases in the middle.

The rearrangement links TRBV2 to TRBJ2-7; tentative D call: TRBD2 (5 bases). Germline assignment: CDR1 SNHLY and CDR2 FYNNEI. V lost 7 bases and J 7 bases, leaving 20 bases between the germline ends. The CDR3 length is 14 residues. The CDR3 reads CASNNLVIEGEQYF. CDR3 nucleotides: TGTGCCAGCAATAACCTGGTCATCGAGGGTGAGCAGTACTTC.

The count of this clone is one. DNA for the CDR3: TGTGCCAGCTCACCGGAGTATGAGCAGTTCTTC. Protein sequence: CASSPEYEQFF. The genes are TRBV18 and TRBJ2-1; no definite D call. CDR1 and CDR2 from the germline V gene are KGHSH and LQKENI. V was trimmed by 3 bases and J by 8 bases, leaving 5 bases between them. CDR3 length equals 11 residues.

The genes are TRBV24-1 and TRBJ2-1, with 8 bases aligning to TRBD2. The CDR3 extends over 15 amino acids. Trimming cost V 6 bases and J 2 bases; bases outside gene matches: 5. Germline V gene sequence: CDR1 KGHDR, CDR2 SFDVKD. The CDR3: CATSPVAGTYNEQFF. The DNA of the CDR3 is TGTGCCACCAGTCCGGTAGCGGGGACCTACAATGAGCAGTTCTTC.